The next 31 T cell receptor beta chains were all read from a single sample in a study of CD8 T cells in Susac syndrome (dated by TCRdb to between 2018 and 2021). The library was generated by the immunoSEQ multiplex PCR assay. RNA was extracted with the RNeasy kit and roughly 0.45 to 1 ug was reverse transcribed using random hexamers. The raw public data were reprocessed by TCRdb itself: fastp quality trimming at Q25, MiXCR clonotype calling, in-frame beta chains only. Identical CDR3 protein sequences are pooled into one entry, listed with their most common genes and DNA. The sample data list 200,000 to 250,000 distinct CDR3 sequences, and about 94% of these were observed just once. The ten top clones hold 0.15% to 0.2% of the sample. The sample comprised CD4+ T cells from PBMCs. These receptors all come from a human donor with Susac syndrome.

The chain uses TRBV4-3 and TRBJ1-4; D uncertain. Trimming cost V 0 bases and J 5 bases, with 10 bases left between them. Germline V gene data show CDR1 as LGHNA and CDR2 as YSLEER. The CDR3 contains 15 residues. CDR3 region: CASSQDFGVNEKLFF. The CDR3 region has the DNA TGCGCCAGCAGCCAAGATTTCGGAGTGAATGAAAAACTGTTTTTT.

This clonotype was observed a single time. The chain links TRBV19 to TRBJ1-6, with D hard to call. Trimming left V 3 bases short and J 9 bases short, with 9 bases between. The germline gives CDR1 LNHDA, CDR2 SQIVND (reference sequence). The CDR3 covers 13 residues. The CDR3 here is CASSISARSPLHF. The CDR3 DNA sequence: TGTGCCAGTAGTATCTCAGCCCGTTCACCCCTCCACTTT.

This sequence joins TRBV7-9 and TRBJ1-2; 7 bases line up with TRBD1. Losses at the gene ends were 4 bases for V and 4 bases for J; bases not matched to a gene: 9. The CDR3 loop spans 15 amino acids. Germline CDR1 and CDR2: SEHNR and FQNEAQ (reference sequence). In DNA form, the CDR3 reads TGTGCCAGCAGCTACATGGGGACAGAAATCTATGGCTACACCTTC. Protein sequence: CASSYMGTEIYGYTF.

This chain links TRBV12-3 or TRBV12-4 with TRBJ1-2, with 9 bases that match TRBD1. With V trimmed by 6 bases and J by 6 bases, 5 bases remained unmatched. This CDR3 is built from 13 residues. The CDR3 sequence is CASRSTGGNGYTF. The CDR3 bases are TGTGCCAGCAGGTCTACAGGGGGCAATGGCTACACCTTC.

The chain employs TRBV10-3 and TRBJ2-7; no firm D call. Germline V gives CDR1 ENHRY, CDR2 SYGVKD. The CDR3 consists of 14 residues. Trimming shortened V by 11 bases and J by 0 bases, and 17 bases separated the two germline ends. The DNA of the CDR3 is TGTGCCTCGAAAACCCAGCCAAGCTCCTACGAGCAGTACTTC. Translation gives CASKTQPSSYEQYF.

The genes are TRBV14 and TRBJ2-5, with D unclear. The CDR3 totals 12 residues. Trimming stripped 2 bases from V and 5 bases from J, with 6 bases between. The germline V gene encodes CDR1 SGHDN and CDR2 FVKESK. The CDR3 protein is CASSQSWETQYF. The CDR3 region has the DNA TGTGCCAGCAGCCAAAGTTGGGAGACCCAGTACTTC.

The CDR3 DNA follows: TGCAGTGCTAGTAAGGGGGGCACAGGGCTTAATCAGCCCCAGCATTTT. Translating it yields CSASKGGTGLNQPQHF. V is TRBV20-1 and J is TRBJ1-5; D might be TRBD1 (6 bases). This CDR3 is 16 amino acids long. Germline CDR1 reads DFQATT; CDR2 reads SNEGSKA (reference sequence). Trimming cost V 3 bases and J 4 bases, with 19 bases left between them.

The rearrangement uses TRBV2 and TRBJ2-5; D remains ambiguous. The CDR3 has 13 residues. Germline-derived CDR1 and CDR2 are SNHLY and FYNNEI. Trimming shortened V by 5 bases and J by 4 bases, and 11 bases separated the two germline ends. The DNA for the CDR3 is TGTGCCAGCAGTTTTGAAGAGCGAGAGACCCAGTACTTC. Translation gives CASSFEERETQYF.

V gene TRBV2 combines with J gene TRBJ1-5, with unresolved D. The V and J ends lost 7 bases and 6 bases respectively, with 10 bases between them. The CDR3 loop spans 12 amino acids. The germline CDR1 and CDR2 sequences are SNHLY and FYNNEI. CDR3 sequence: CASKRESQPQHF. In DNA form, the CDR3 reads TGTGCCAGCAAAAGGGAGTCTCAGCCCCAGCATTTT.

This clonotype was detected only once. The J gene is TRBJ1-1, the V gene TRBV12-3 or TRBV12-4; D uncertain. The CDR3 is made up of 12 amino acids. Trimming shortened V by 2 bases and J by 11 bases, and 12 bases separated the two germline ends. The CDR3 DNA is TGTGCCAGCAGTTTATCTGGCCCCGGGGCTTTCTTT. Protein product: CASSLSGPGAFF.

The table lists this clonotype with a few counts. The J gene is TRBJ2-7, the V gene TRBV15; D possibly matches TRBD1 or TRBD2 (5 bases each). The CDR3 has 15 amino acids. Germline loops: CDR1 LNHNV, CDR2 YYDKDF (reference sequence). Trimming took 0 bases from V and 6 from J, leaving 15 bases between them. The CDR3 region is CATSRDLSIGTEQYF. The CDR3 bases are TGTGCCACCAGCAGAGATCTCTCGATTGGGACCGAGCAGTACTTC.

This chain joins TRBV20-1 and TRBJ1-1; D not certain. The germline V gene encodes CDR1 DFQATT and CDR2 SNEGSKA (reference sequence). Trimming took 0 bases from V and 4 from J, leaving 15 bases between them. This CDR3 contains 15 residues. Written as DNA, the CDR3 is TGCAGTGCTAGAGATCCCGACGCTAGTGGCACTGAAGCTTTCTTT. Encoded protein: CSARDPDASGTEAFF.

The chain links TRBV18 to TRBJ1-6; D not certain. This CDR3 is built from 14 residues. V lost 3 bases to trimming and J lost 7 bases, with 10 bases between them. The germline gives CDR1 KGHSH, CDR2 LQKENI. The CDR3 here is CASSPTDGNSPLHF. The DNA of the CDR3 is TGTGCCAGCTCACCTACGGACGGAAATTCACCCCTCCACTTT.

The rearrangement links TRBV12-3 or TRBV12-4 to TRBJ2-2, with TRBD1 matching over 8 bases. Trimming took 3 bases from V and 4 from J; bases not matched to a gene: 4. The CDR3 extends over 15 amino acids. CDR3 in amino acids: CASSFGQGSTGELFF. As DNA, the CDR3 is TGTGCCAGCAGTTTCGGACAGGGAAGCACCGGGGAGCTGTTTTTT.

The chain combines TRBV30 with TRBJ2-3; D unresolved. CDR3 length: 13 amino acids. Germline CDR1 and CDR2: GTSNPN and SVGIG (reference sequence). The germline V and J ends were trimmed by 4 bases and 1 base, with 9 bases remaining between them. The CDR3 DNA reads as TGTGCCTGGAAGAACACTCGCACAGATACGCAGTATTTT. Translated: CAWKNTRTDTQYF.

This chain joins TRBV5-1 and TRBJ1-2; 8 bases match TRBD1. Per germline, CDR1 SGHRS and CDR2 YFSETQ. Trimming removed 4 bases from V and 4 bases from J; junction bases left unmatched: 15. The CDR3 contains 17 residues. CDR3 in DNA: TGCGCCAGCAGCCGGGGGACAGGACCCTCTTACCCCTATGGCTACACCTTC. Translated, it gives CASSRGTGPSYPYGYTF.

The chain combines TRBV6-2 or TRBV6-3 with TRBJ1-1; 7 bases line up with TRBD1. The germline V gene has CDR1 MNHEY and CDR2 SVGEGT. The length of the CDR3 is 15 residues. With 4 bases clipped from V and 6 bases from J, the junction kept 11 bases outside the gene matches. CDR3 coding DNA: TGTGCCAGCAGTTCTCCGACAGGGATCGCCGCTGAAGCTTTCTTT. As protein: CASSSPTGIAAEAFF.

The rearrangement uses TRBV3-1 and TRBJ1-5; 8 bases map to TRBD1. The CDR3 has 16 amino acids. V shed 0 bases and J 2 bases; nucleotides not matched to a gene: 3. CDR1 and CDR2 from the germline V gene are LGHDT and YNNKEL (reference sequence). The CDR3 region is CASSQDSGGGNQPQHF. The CDR3 DNA reads as TGTGCCAGCAGCCAAGATTCAGGGGGCGGCAATCAGCCCCAGCATTTT.

The J gene is TRBJ2-7, the V gene TRBV4-3; 12 positions agree with TRBD1. CDR3 length equals 14 residues. Germline V lookup: CDR1 LGHNA, CDR2 YSLEER. V was clipped by 5 bases and J by 4 bases; unmatched bases: 3. In DNA form, the CDR3 reads TGCGCCAGCAGCAAGGGACAGGGGGCTTACGAGCAGTACTTC. Protein product: CASSKGQGAYEQYF.

The chain couples TRBV12-3 or TRBV12-4 to TRBJ2-7, with D maybe TRBD2 (6 bases). The CDR3 sequence is 16 residues long. Trimming removed 2 bases from V and 0 bases from J, with 14 bases in between. The CDR3 nucleotides are TGTGCCAGCAGTTTAAAAGGAGGGACCAGCTCCTACGAGCAGTACTTC. It specifies CASSLKGGTSSYEQYF.

V usage is TRBV6-1 and J usage is TRBJ2-3, with a weak D call TRBD2 (6 bases). V was pared by 7 bases and J by 7 bases, with 24 bases between. The CDR3 spans 16 residues. CDR1 is MNHNS and CDR2 is SASEGT in the germline V gene. The CDR3 region is CASKPSMGLTTYTQYF. The CDR3 coding sequence is TGTGCCAGCAAGCCTTCCATGGGACTCACCACGTATACGCAGTATTTT.

This sequence joins TRBV5-1 and TRBJ2-1; 10 bases line up with TRBD2. The ends lost 4 bases at V and 2 bases at J; junction bases unmatched: 9. Germline values: CDR1 SGHRS, CDR2 YFSETQ. The length of the CDR3 is 17 residues. Here the CDR3 DNA reads TGCGCCAGCAGCCACCGAGCTAGCGGGGGTCCCTACAATGAGCAGTTCTTC. Translated, it gives CASSHRASGGPYNEQFF.

This clonotype is a singleton in its sample. V is TRBV30 and J is TRBJ2-2; D not certain. The CDR3 consists of 13 residues. The V gene lost 0 bases and the J gene lost 5 bases, with 7 bases spanning the gap. Germline assignment: CDR1 GTSNPN and CDR2 SVGIG (reference sequence). The CDR3 region has the DNA TGTGCCTGGAGTGTACTGGGAACCGGGGAGCTGTTTTTT. Protein sequence: CAWSVLGTGELFF.

This clonotype was seen more than once but under ten times. The chain is built from TRBV19 and TRBJ2-5; D might be TRBD1 or TRBD2, each matching 6 bases. Germline CDR1 and CDR2: LNHDA and SQIVND (reference sequence). Trimming took 5 bases from V and 4 from J, leaving 11 bases between them. This CDR3 is 13 amino acids long. This chain's CDR3 is CASSVQGGETQYF. In DNA form, the CDR3 reads TGTGCCAGTAGTGTACAGGGAGGAGAGACCCAGTACTTC.

This chain connects TRBV30 to TRBJ1-2; D may be TRBD1 (5 bases). The germline V gene has CDR1 GTSNPN and CDR2 SVGIG (reference sequence). V lost 2 bases, J lost 8 bases, and 18 bases lay in between. The CDR3 covers 14 residues. CDR3 region: CAWSLPGGPSGYTF. CDR3 bases: TGTGCCTGGAGTCTCCCCGGGGGACCCTCGGGCTACACCTTC.

This clonotype occurred once. The rearrangement links TRBV3-1 to TRBJ2-3, with 7 bases fitting TRBD1. After removal of 5 bases from V and 2 bases from J, the junction contained 7 bases not matched to a gene. CDR3 length equals 15 residues. Germline values: CDR1 LGHDT, CDR2 YNNKEL (reference sequence). For the CDR3, the DNA is TGTGCCAGCAGCAAAGTTGGGACAGACACAGATACGCAGTATTTT. It translates to CASSKVGTDTDTQYF.

The chain carries TRBV6-1 and TRBJ2-2; 7 bases align to TRBD1. Trimming at V came to 2 bases and at J to 7 bases, leaving 7 bases not matched to a gene. CDR3 size: 15 residues. Germline V gene lookup returns CDR1 MNHNS and CDR2 SASEGT. The CDR3 loop reads CASSEQGEKGGELFF. For the CDR3, the DNA is TGTGCCAGCAGTGAACAGGGGGAGAAGGGCGGGGAGCTGTTTTTT.

V is TRBV20-1 and J is TRBJ1-2; a possible D gene is TRBD1 (5 bases). CDR1 and CDR2 (germline): DFQATT, SNEGSKA (reference sequence). This CDR3 contains 16 residues. The germline V and J ends were trimmed by 6 bases and 0 bases, with 20 bases remaining between them. This CDR3 reads CSALGAHSLANYGYTF. DNA of the CDR3: TGCAGTGCACTCGGGGCCCACAGCTTAGCTAACTATGGCTACACCTTC.

This rearrangement joins TRBV10-3 to TRBJ2-1; 8 nucleotides agree with TRBD1. The germline CDR1 and CDR2 sequences are ENHRY and SYGVKD. The V gene end was trimmed by 8 bases and the J gene end by 3 bases; junction bases not matched to a gene: 9. The CDR3 consists of 15 residues. CDR3 residues: CAIGDTGTGYNEQFF. The CDR3 DNA sequence: TGTGCCATCGGGGACACGGGGACAGGCTACAATGAGCAGTTCTTC.

The chain links TRBV20-1 to TRBJ2-5; D perhaps matches TRBD2 (6 bases). This CDR3 comprises 15 residues. Germline V gene data show CDR1 as DFQATT and CDR2 as SNEGSKA (reference sequence). V was cut by 0 bases and J by 7 bases, with 18 bases left in between. CDR3 bases: TGCAGTGCTAGAGATTTTGGGCGGCGGGGCGCGACCCAGTACTTC. Encoded protein: CSARDFGRRGATQYF.

This clonotype was seen a single time. The rearrangement joins TRBV15 to TRBJ1-1; no clear D. The CDR3 runs to 13 residues. Trimming took off 3 bases at V and 0 bases at J, with 5 bases between the two ends. In germline, CDR1 is LNHNV, CDR2 YYDKDF (reference sequence). This chain's CDR3 is CATSRGVNTEAFF. The CDR3 DNA is TGTGCCACCAGCAGGGGAGTGAACACTGAAGCTTTCTTT.